This T cell receptor beta chain is from a study of blood T cell repertoires in COVID-19. Study-wide context: The samples span acute and convalescent COVID-19 from the United States, Italy and Spain. T cells, B-cell-depleted T cells, or PBMCs supplied cDNA or gDNA.

The repertoire was sequenced with immunoSEQ multiplex PCR; TCRdb's copy has only in-frame clones and lacks some. The sample comprises roughly 200,000 clones, around 86% of which are singletons, and 3.8% rests with the top ten. Germline V lookup: CDR1 MNHEY, CDR2 SVGAGI. The CDR3 contains 15 residues. V lost 8 bases and J 4 bases, leaving 21 bases between the germline ends. Adults between roughly 18 and 89 years of age took part from 24 US areas. Grouping used clinical history reported by participants in a survey and questionnaire. Sample: PBMCs or T cells enriched from blood (not recorded which). The rearrangement uses TRBV6-5 and TRBJ2-7; D might be TRBD1 (6 bases). The receptor was isolated from a woman between 40 and 55 years old with acute COVID-19. The CDR3 DNA reads TGTGCCAGCGCTCTCCTCGCAGGGGTCCCATACGAGCAGTACTTC. Amino acids: CASALLAGVPYEQYF.